The clone carrying this T cell receptor (beta chain) was counted between two and nine times. This sample was included in a study of T cells after yellow fever vaccination. TCRdb fed the 5' RACE reads into MiXCR, producing one record per CDR3 protein. This table has under 550,000 distinct CDR3 sequences, less than 25% appearing once. After removal of 6 bases from V and 0 bases from J, the junction contained 2 bases not matched to a gene. This CDR3 is built from 14 residues. Germline-derived CDR1 and CDR2 are MNHEY and SMNVEV (reference sequence). The sample in question was PBMCs, obtained 21 days after the first yellow fever vaccination. The clonotype was recovered from a man between 18 and 29 years old who received the YFV17D yellow fever vaccine. This chain links TRBV27 with TRBJ1-5; 7 positions match TRBD1. The CDR3 DNA reads as TGTGCCAGCAGGACAGGGAGTAGCAATCAGCCCCAGCATTTT. Translation: CASRTGSSNQPQHF.